Included here is one T cell receptor (beta chain) sequence, with context. What it binds is unknown. TCRdb re-analysed the reads in MiXCR, keeping a single row per CDR3 protein. The table includes 450,000 to 600,000 distinct CDR3 sequences, 25% to 35% detected once. This entry belongs to a study of T cell repertoires in cytomegalovirus infection. Background on the study: Public TCR beta signatures were indicative of both CMV infection and a matching HLA type.

The V and J ends lost 6 bases and 1 base, in that order; junction bases with no gene match: 2. The CDR3 runs to 15 residues. Germline lookup yields CDR1 MNHEY and CDR2 SMNVEV (reference sequence). The sequenced sample was cultured PBMCs, obtained from culture after CMV antigen stimulation. V is TRBV27 and J is TRBJ2-5; 13 nucleotides agree with TRBD2. This receptor was taken from a human donor in good health (CMV status not recorded). Some clones in this sample may be carry-over from other donors' samples. The CDR3 loop reads CASRGLAGTQETQYF. CDR3 DNA sequence: TGTGCCAGCAGGGGACTAGCGGGAACCCAAGAGACCCAGTACTTC.